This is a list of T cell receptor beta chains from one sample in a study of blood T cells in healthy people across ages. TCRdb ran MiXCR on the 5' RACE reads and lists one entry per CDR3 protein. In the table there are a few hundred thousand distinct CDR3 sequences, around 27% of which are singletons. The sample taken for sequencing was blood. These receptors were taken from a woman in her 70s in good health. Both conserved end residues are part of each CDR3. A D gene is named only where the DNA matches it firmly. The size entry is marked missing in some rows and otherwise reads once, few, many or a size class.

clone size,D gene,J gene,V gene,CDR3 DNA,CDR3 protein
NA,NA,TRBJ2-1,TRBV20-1,TGCAGTGCTAGTGGGGGAGTTCGCTACAATGAGCAGTTCTTC,CSASGGVRYNEQFF
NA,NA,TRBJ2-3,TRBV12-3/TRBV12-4,TGTGCCAGCAGTTTTTCTAGGGCCGCAGATACGCAGTATTTT,CASSFSRAADTQYF
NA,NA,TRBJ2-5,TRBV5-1,TGCGCCAGCAGCCGAGACACGTACCAAGAGACCCAGTACTTC,CASSRDTYQETQYF
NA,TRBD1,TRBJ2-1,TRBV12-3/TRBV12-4,TGTGCCAGCAGTCATCCGGGACAGACCTACCATGAGCAGTTCTTC,CASSHPGQTYHEQFF
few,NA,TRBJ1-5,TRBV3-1,TGTGCCAGCAGCCTCGGACCCAGCAATCAGCCCCAGCATTTT,CASSLGPSNQPQHF
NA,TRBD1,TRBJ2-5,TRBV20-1,TGCAGTGCTAGAAAGACAGGGTTTCAAGAGACCCAGTACTTC,CSARKTGFQETQYF
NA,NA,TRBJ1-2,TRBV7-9,TGTGCCAGCAGCCCCCCGATGACCGCCCGGGGCTATGGCTACACCTTC,CASSPPMTARGYGYTF
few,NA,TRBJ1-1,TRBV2,TGTGCCAGCAGTTCTTTAAGGGCCGTGAACACTGAAGCTTTCTTT,CASSSLRAVNTEAFF
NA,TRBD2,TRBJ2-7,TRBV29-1,TGCAGCGTTGTCCTAGCGGGGGAACTCTACGAGCAGTACTTC,CSVVLAGELYEQYF
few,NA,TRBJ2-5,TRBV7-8,TGTGCCGGAAACCGCGGGGTGGGGTACCAAGAGACCCAGTACTTC,CAGNRGVGYQETQYF
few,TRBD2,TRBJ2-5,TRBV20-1,TGCAGTGCCCCGGGACTAGCGGGAGTAGAGACCCAGTACTTC,CSAPGLAGVETQYF
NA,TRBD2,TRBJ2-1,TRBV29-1,TGCAGCGTGGCAACTAGCGGGAGGCACGGCAATGAGCAGTTCTTC,CSVATSGRHGNEQFF
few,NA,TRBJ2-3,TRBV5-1,TGCGCCAGCAGCTTGCGGGGGCGGGGTGCCGGGGGAGATACGCAGTATTTT,CASSLRGRGAGGDTQYF
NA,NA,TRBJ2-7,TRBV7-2,TGTGCCAGCAGTGATGGGATAATTCGCTACGAGCAGTACTTC,CASSDGIIRYEQYF
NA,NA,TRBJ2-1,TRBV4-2,TGTGCCAGCAGCCAAGTGGGAGCGGCCTACTACAATGAGCAGTTCTTC,CASSQVGAAYYNEQFF
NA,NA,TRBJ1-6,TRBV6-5,TGTGCCAGCAGTTACTCGGCGGAGCGATATAATTCACCCCTCCACTTT,CASSYSAERYNSPLHF
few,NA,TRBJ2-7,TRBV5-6,TGTGCCAGCAGCTTGTGGAGATTCTCCTACGAGCAGTACTTC,CASSLWRFSYEQYF
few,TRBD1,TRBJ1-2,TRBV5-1,TGCGCCAGCAGCTTGGAATTCCGGAGCGGGACAGGGGGTTTGAGTGGCTACACCTTC,CASSLEFRSGTGGLSGYTF
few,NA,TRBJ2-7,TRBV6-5,TGTGCCAGCAGTTACTCATCGGGGGTGGCGGGCACGAGCTCCTACGAGCAGTACTTC,CASSYSSGVAGTSSYEQYF
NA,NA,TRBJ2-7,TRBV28,TGTGCCAGCAGTCTATCTGGACACCTCCTCTACGAGCAGTACTTC,CASSLSGHLLYEQYF
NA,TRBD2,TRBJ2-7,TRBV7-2,TGTGCCAGCAGCTTAGGGGCTAGCGGGTCTCCTTACGAGCAGTACTTC,CASSLGASGSPYEQYF
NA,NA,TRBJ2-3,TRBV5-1,TGCGCCAGCTCACGTGCGGGGACTTCTAATACGCAGTATTTT,CASSRAGTSNTQYF
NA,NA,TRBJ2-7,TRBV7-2,TGTGCCAGCAGCTTTAACAGTAACTACGAGCAGTACTTC,CASSFNSNYEQYF
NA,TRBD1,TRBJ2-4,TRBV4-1,TGCGCCAGCAGCCAAGGGACCGGGACAGGAATTACCAAAAACATTCAGTACTTC,CASSQGTGTGITKNIQYF
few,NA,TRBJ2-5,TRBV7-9,TGTGCCAGCAACCGGGCGAGAGAGCAAGAGACCCAGTACTTC,CASNRAREQETQYF
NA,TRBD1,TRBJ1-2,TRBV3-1,TGTGCCAGCAGCCAAGGACAGGGGGGATATAATGGCTACACCTTC,CASSQGQGGYNGYTF
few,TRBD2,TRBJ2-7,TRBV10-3,TGTGCCATCAGTGATCTAGCGGGACCGACTTCCGTAAACTACGAGCAGTACTTC,CAISDLAGPTSVNYEQYF
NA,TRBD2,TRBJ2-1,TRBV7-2,TGTGCCAGCAGCTCCGGGACTAGTTTAGAGGGGCTCTATGAGCAGTTCTTC,CASSSGTSLEGLYEQFF
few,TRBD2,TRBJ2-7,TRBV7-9,TGTGCCAGCAGCTTACCGGGACTACCTGTGGAGCAGTACTTC,CASSLPGLPVEQYF
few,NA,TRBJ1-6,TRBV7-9,TGTGCCAGCAGCCAACCAACAGAGAATTCACCCCTCCACTTT,CASSQPTENSPLHF
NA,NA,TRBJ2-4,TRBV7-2,TGTGCCAGCAGCTTTGACTCCCGGGGGAACATTCAGTACTTC,CASSFDSRGNIQYF
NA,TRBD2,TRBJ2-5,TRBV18,TGTGCCAGCTCACCAGGCGCGGGAGCTCCGCGAGAGACCCAGTACTTC,CASSPGAGAPRETQYF
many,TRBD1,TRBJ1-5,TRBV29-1,TGCAGCGTTGGGGTCGGACAGGGTAATCAGCCCCAGCATTTT,CSVGVGQGNQPQHF
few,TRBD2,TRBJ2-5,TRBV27,TGTGCCAGCAGTTTATCGGTGACTAGCTCACAAGAGACCCAGTACTTC,CASSLSVTSSQETQYF
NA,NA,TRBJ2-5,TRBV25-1,TGTGCCAGCAGTCCAAACCAGGGGGGAAAAGGAGAGACCCAGTACTTC,CASSPNQGGKGETQYF
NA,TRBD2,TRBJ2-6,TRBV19,TGTGCCAGTAGGAGCGGGAGCTTCATCTCTGGGGCCAACGTCCTGACTTTC,CASRSGSFISGANVLTF
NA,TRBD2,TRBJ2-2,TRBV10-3,TGTGCCATCAATCGCGCGGGAGGGACCGGGGAGCTGTTTTTT,CAINRAGGTGELFF
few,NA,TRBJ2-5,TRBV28,TGTGCCAGCAGGCCTCCTAGACAGGCCCAAGAGACCCAGTACTTC,CASRPPRQAQETQYF
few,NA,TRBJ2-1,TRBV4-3,TGCGCCAGCAGCCAAGATCGCGGTAGCGGAGAGCAGCAGTTCTTC,CASSQDRGSGEQQFF
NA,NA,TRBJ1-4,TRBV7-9,TGTGCCAGCAGCTTAAGAGAGGATGAAGAACTGTTTTTT,CASSLREDEELFF
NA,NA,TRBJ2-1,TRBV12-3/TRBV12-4,TGTGCCAGCAGTAAAGTCTCGGGACCATCCTCTTCGGGGAATGAGCAGTTCTTC,CASSKVSGPSSSGNEQFF
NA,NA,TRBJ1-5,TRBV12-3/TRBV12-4,TGTGCCAGCAGTCGGGTAGGCGTTGGGGTTTTTGGCAATCAGCCCCAGCATTTT,CASSRVGVGVFGNQPQHF
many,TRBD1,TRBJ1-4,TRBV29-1,TGCAGCGCCGGGACAGGGGACGAAAAACTGTTTTTT,CSAGTGDEKLFF